This entry lists 25 T cell receptor beta chains sequenced from one sample in a study of control samples from healthy donors and cancer patients. TCRdb's table, derived via immunoSEQ multiplex PCR, lists solely in-frame clones and lacks some. The sample lists about 180,000 clones, around nine tenths occurring once. The sequencing input was blood. The receptors derive from a young man in good health.

The chain combines TRBV2 with TRBJ1-1; D may be TRBD1 (6 bases). This CDR3 has 12 amino acids. Between the trimmed V and J ends, which lost 7 bases and 3 bases, there was a span of 9 bases. CDR1 is SNHLY, CDR2 FYNNEI, per germline. CDR3 residues: CASIQGYTEAFF. CDR3 DNA: TGTGCCAGCATTCAGGGGTACACTGAAGCTTTCTTT.

The chain carries TRBV19 and TRBJ1-5; tentatively, D is TRBD1 (5 bases). Germline CDR1 is LNHDA and CDR2 is SQIVND (reference sequence). CDR3 length: 15 residues. V shed 1 base and J shed 2 bases, with 9 bases lying between them. Here the CDR3 reads CASSIGQGGNQPQHF. CDR3 in DNA: TGTGCCAGTAGTATAGGACAAGGGGGCAATCAGCCCCAGCATTTT.

This chain joins TRBV6-1 and TRBJ2-5; maybe TRBD2 (6 bases). The CDR3 extends over 15 amino acids. V was shortened by 1 base and J by 2 bases, with 11 bases between the two germline ends. Germline loops: CDR1 MNHNS, CDR2 SASEGT. The CDR3 loop reads CASSEEGRGQETQYF. The CDR3 region has the DNA TGTGCCAGCAGTGAAGAGGGTCGGGGGCAAGAGACCCAGTACTTC.

This chain connects TRBV19 to TRBJ2-3, with 7 bases that match TRBD2. The germline gives CDR1 LNHDA, CDR2 SQIVND (reference sequence). CDR3 length: 14 amino acids. V dropped 3 bases and J dropped 3; count of bases not matched to a gene: 3. CDR3 sequence reads: CASSIQRGTDTQYF. In nucleotides, the CDR3 is TGTGCCAGTAGTATCCAGCGGGGAACAGATACGCAGTATTTT. The variable domain in full, with the rest retrieved from reference TRBV19 and TRBJ2-3, is DGGITQSPKYLFRKEGQNVTLSCEQNLNHDAMYWYRQDPGQGLRLIYYSQIVNDFQKGDIAEGYSVSREKKESFPLTVTSAQKNPTAFYLCASSIQRGTDTQYFGPGTRLTVL.

This clone was counted a few times. The V call is TRBV2, the J call TRBJ2-2; 15 bases match TRBD2. In germline, CDR1 is SNHLY, CDR2 FYNNEI. The CDR3 contains 18 residues. J gave up 6 bases and V 5 bases, and 10 bases lay outside the gene matches. CDR3 loop: CASSPRTSGRALPGELFF. CDR3 nucleotide sequence: TGTGCCAGCAGTCCTCGGACTAGCGGGAGGGCCCTCCCCGGGGAGCTGTTTTTT. Looking up the rest from reference TRBV2 and TRBJ2-2 gives the full variable domain: EPEVTQTPSHQVTQMGQEVILRCVPISNHLYFYWYRQILGQKVEFLVSFYNNEISEKSEIFDDQFSVERPDGSNFTLKIRSTKLEDSAMYFCASSPRTSGRALPGELFFGEGSRLTVL.

This clone came up once. The CDR3: CASSLPGSNIQYF. DNA of the CDR3: TGTGCCAGCAGTTTACCAGGGTCCAACATTCAGTACTTC. This rearrangement joins TRBV28 to TRBJ2-4; TRBD1 is a possible D gene (5 bases). The CDR3 spans 13 residues. The V gene's germline CDR1 is MDHEN and CDR2 SYDVKM. Trimming removed 2 bases from V and 7 bases from J, with 9 bases in between.

The chain joins TRBV7-2 to TRBJ2-7, with D possibly TRBD2 on 6 matching bases. V gave up 1 base and J gave up 2 bases, with 15 bases separating them. Germline V gene lookup returns CDR1 SGHTA and CDR2 FQGNSA. The CDR3 is 16 amino acids. Here the CDR3 DNA reads TGTGCCAGCAGCTTAGTGGAGGGCGGGGCAGCCTACGAGCAGTACTTC. Translation gives CASSLVEGGAAYEQYF.

The chain recombines TRBV7-8 with TRBJ2-7, with D possibly being TRBD2 (7 bases). V gave up 2 bases and J gave up 2 bases, with 16 bases separating them. Germline values: CDR1 SGHVS, CDR2 FQNEAQ. This CDR3 region has 16 residues. Written as DNA, the CDR3 is TGTGCCAGCAGCTTAATAAGCGGGACACGTACCTACGAGCAGTACTTC. Its protein is CASSLISGTRTYEQYF.

The chain has TRBV9 and TRBJ1-3; D not resolved. V lost 0 bases and J lost 0, with 7 bases in between. The CDR3 runs to 15 residues. CDR1 is SGDLS, CDR2 YYNGEE, per germline. As DNA, the CDR3 is TGTGCCAGCAGCGTAGGCCCAGTCTCTGGAAACACCATATATTTT. Amino acid sequence: CASSVGPVSGNTIYF.

This chain joins TRBV7-2 and TRBJ1-1; TRBD1 is a possible D gene (6 bases). Trimming removed 4 bases at V and 0 bases at J, with 18 bases between. The CDR3 sequence is 17 residues long. The V gene's germline CDR1 is SGHTA and CDR2 FQGNSA. CDR3 amino acids: CASSSTGTRSMNTEAFF. The CDR3 bases are TGTGCCAGCAGCTCAACCGGGACAAGATCCATGAACACTGAAGCTTTCTTT.

This chain uses TRBV7-9 with TRBJ2-7, with 14 bases aligning to TRBD2. V lost 5 bases and J lost 0; bases outside the gene matches: 9. Germline CDR1 is SEHNR and CDR2 is FQNEAQ (reference sequence). The CDR3 consists of 18 residues. CDR3 DNA: TGTGCCAGCAGCGGGCGGACTAGCGGGAGGTTACTCTCCTACGAGCAGTACTTC. This codes for CASSGRTSGRLLSYEQYF. Supplemented by reference TRBV7-9 and TRBJ2-7, the full variable domain reads DTGVSQNPRHKITKRGQNVTFRCDPISEHNRLYWYRQTLGQGPEFLTYFQNEAQLEKSRLLSDRFSAERPKGSFSTLEIQRTEQGDSAMYLCASSGRTSGRLLSYEQYFGPGTRLTVT.

The chain uses TRBV6-5 and TRBJ2-7; 7 bases agree with TRBD2. V was pared by 5 bases and J by 2 bases, with 6 bases of the junction left unmatched. Per germline, CDR1 MNHEY and CDR2 SVGAGI. The CDR3 is made up of 14 amino acids. CDR3 region: CASSRAGIAYEQYF. In DNA form, the CDR3 reads TGTGCCAGCAGTCGAGCGGGAATAGCCTACGAGCAGTACTTC.

The J gene is TRBJ1-2, the V gene TRBV7-9; 10 nucleotides line up with TRBD1. CDR1 SEHNR and CDR2 FQNEAQ come from the germline V gene (reference sequence). V shed 5 bases, J shed 4 bases, and the junction held 16 bases outside the gene matches. The CDR3 runs 18 residues. The CDR3 DNA sequence: TGTGCCAGCAGCCTCTTATCCGGGACAGGGGACGCGGGCTATGGCTACACCTTC. Translation: CASSLLSGTGDAGYGYTF.

This chain uses TRBV6-6 with TRBJ2-2, with D perhaps matching TRBD1 (5 bases). The germline V gene has CDR1 MNHNY and CDR2 SVGAGI (reference sequence). V was pared by 1 base and J by 1 base, with 7 bases between. CDR3 length: 15 amino acids. CDR3 sequence (DNA): TGTGCCAGCAGTTACTGGCAGGGGAACACCGGGGAGCTGTTTTTT. It yields the protein CASSYWQGNTGELFF.

The genes are TRBV30 and TRBJ1-1; 7 bases are shared with TRBD1. The V and J ends lost 2 bases and 7 bases, in that order; junction bases with no gene match: 4. This CDR3 has 12 residues. Germline CDR1 is GTSNPN and CDR2 is SVGIG (reference sequence). CDR3 sequence: CAWSYRGGEAFF. In DNA, the CDR3 is TGTGCCTGGAGTTACAGGGGTGGTGAAGCTTTCTTT.

J is TRBJ1-5 and V is TRBV5-1; no clear D gene. V dropped 0 bases and J dropped 2 bases, with 9 bases sitting between them. This CDR3 is built from 15 residues. Germline V lookup: CDR1 SGHRS, CDR2 YFSETQ. In DNA form, the CDR3 reads TGCGCCAGCAGCTTGGCGGGTGTTGGCAATCAGCCCCAGCATTTT. It specifies CASSLAGVGNQPQHF.

The chain joins TRBV19 to TRBJ1-5; the D gene is possibly TRBD1 (5 bases). The CDR3 spans 14 residues. The V end lost 3 bases, the J end lost 7 bases, and 13 bases lay between the germline ends. The germline V gene encodes CDR1 LNHDA and CDR2 SQIVND (reference sequence). In DNA, the CDR3 is TGTGCCAGTAGTATTCGGGGGAGGCACCAGCCCCAGCATTTT. This codes for CASSIRGRHQPQHF.

The chain combines TRBV19 with TRBJ1-1, with 8 bases that match TRBD1. The V gene's germline CDR1 is LNHDA and CDR2 SQIVND (reference sequence). J lost 0 bases, V lost 4 bases, and 13 bases had no gene match. The CDR3 is 18 residues long. The CDR3 DNA is TGTGCCAGTAGTAAGGTCCTTCCCACAGGGGGACTGAACACTGAAGCTTTCTTT. It translates to CASSKVLPTGGLNTEAFF.

In this sample, this clone turned up once. This sequence joins TRBV9 and TRBJ1-4; D not resolved. The CDR3 is made up of 15 amino acids. Looked up from germline, CDR1 is SGDLS and CDR2 is YYNGEE. V was trimmed by 0 bases and J by 0 bases, leaving 6 bases between them. The CDR3 spells CASSVGSATNEKLFF. The CDR3 DNA follows: TGTGCCAGCAGCGTAGGGAGTGCAACTAATGAAAAACTGTTTTTT.

The chain recombines TRBV10-3 with TRBJ1-1; D is undetermined. From germline, CDR1 is ENHRY and CDR2 SYGVKD. The CDR3 consists of 12 residues. V lost 2 bases, J lost 0 bases, and 1 base lay in between. The CDR3 region is CAISELNTEAFF. CDR3 coding DNA: TGTGCCATCAGTGAGCTGAACACTGAAGCTTTCTTT.

The rearrangement joins TRBV4-3 to TRBJ1-4, with TRBD1 matching over 8 bases. The CDR3 contains 16 residues. V trimming: 0 bases; J trimming: 8 bases; junction bases outside the gene matches: 8. The germline V gene has CDR1 LGHNA and CDR2 YSLEER. DNA for the CDR3: TGCGCCAGCAGCCAAGACAGGGGGCCTTCGCGGGAAAAACTGTTTTTT. Its translation: CASSQDRGPSREKLFF.

The genes are TRBV28 and TRBJ2-7; perhaps TRBD1 as D (6 bases). CDR3 length: 15 amino acids. V shed 7 bases and J shed 3 bases, with 19 bases lying between them. The V gene's germline CDR1 is MDHEN and CDR2 SYDVKM. DNA for the CDR3: TGTGCCAGCAAGCTTACAGGGTACCAGATCTACGAGCAGTACTTC. Its translation: CASKLTGYQIYEQYF.

The J gene is TRBJ2-2, the V gene TRBV5-1; no definite D call. With 6 bases removed from V and 0 bases from J, the gap between germline ends came to 12 bases. The CDR3 runs 15 residues. Germline V gene data show CDR1 as SGHRS and CDR2 as YFSETQ. The CDR3 nucleotides are TGCGCCAGCACGTTTGGAGTCGCGAACACCGGGGAGCTGTTTTTT. Its protein is CASTFGVANTGELFF.

This rearrangement joins TRBV29-1 to TRBJ2-7; the match to TRBD1 covers 8 bases. The CDR3 is 17 amino acids. Per germline, CDR1 SQVTM and CDR2 ANQGSEA. The J segment lost 0 bases and the V segment lost 3 bases, leaving 13 bases of the junction unmatched. CDR3 sequence reads: CSVDQAQGATISYEQYF. The DNA for the CDR3 is TGCAGCGTTGATCAAGCTCAGGGGGCTACAATCTCCTACGAGCAGTACTTC.

This chain uses TRBV30 with TRBJ1-5; 7 bases align to TRBD1. The CDR3 runs 14 residues. CDR1 and CDR2 from the germline V gene are GTSNPN and SVGIG (reference sequence). J lost 6 bases, V lost 1 base, and 6 bases had no gene match. The CDR3 is CAWSAGGGSQPQHF. As DNA, the CDR3 is TGTGCCTGGAGTGCTGGAGGGGGCAGTCAGCCCCAGCATTTT.